Given below is one T cell receptor (beta chain) in context. TCRdb re-called the 5' RACE reads; one entry per CDR3 protein, DNA not given. The sample table includes about 110,000 distinct CDR3 sequences. Germline loops: CDR1 SGHAT, CDR2 FQNNGV. The CDR3 has 15 residues. The sample belongs to a study of T cells expressing NK-cell markers. Across the study: Beta-chain profiling covered CD3+CD56+NKG2C+, CD3+CD56+NKG2C- and CD3+CD56-NKG2C+ sorted subsets.

The rearrangement uses TRBV11-2 and TRBJ1-4. The sequenced sample was blood T cells: a sorted CD56 or NKG2C T cell subset, CD4+ or CD8+ T cells, or bulk PBMC T cells (not recorded which). The source is a woman aged 18-69 years in good health. Here the CDR3 reads CASSLSQLTNEKLFF. Based on the CDR3 plus reference TRBV11-2 and TRBJ1-4, the full variable domain is EAGVAQSPRYKIIEKRQSVAFWCNPISGHATLYWYQQILGQGPKLLIQFQNNGVVDDSQLPKDRFSAERLKGVDSTLKIQPAKLEDSAVYLCASSLSQLTNEKLFFGSGTQLSVL.